This is a list of T cell receptor beta chains from one sample in a study of cytomegalovirus exposure and HLA in healthy donors. Produced via immunoSEQ multiplex PCR; TCRdb's table is partial and in-frame only. This table holds some 83,000 clones, approximately 75% found once. Sequencing was carried out using PBMCs. The receptors come from a man aged 60-69 years in good health and CMV-seronegative. Each CDR3 is given with its conserved first and last residue. D genes are given only for firm matches. Size is stated for part of the rows, as once, few or many counts, or as a class when the clone is expanded.

abundance: -; j_gene: TRBJ2-7; v_gene: TRBV5-1; d_gene: TRBD2; CDR3nt: TGCGCCAGTACACCCGGACTAGCGGGCCCTTACGAGCAGTACTTC; CDR3aa: CASTPGLAGPYEQYF
abundance: -; j_gene: TRBJ1-1; v_gene: TRBV6-5; d_gene: -; CDR3nt: TGTGCCAGCGAAGGCATCTCTCGGGGAACTGAAGCTTTCTTT; CDR3aa: CASEGISRGTEAFF
abundance: -; j_gene: TRBJ2-7; v_gene: TRBV7-3; d_gene: -; CDR3nt: -; CDR3aa: CASSFGQGAKYF
abundance: -; j_gene: TRBJ1-1; v_gene: TRBV12-5; d_gene: -; CDR3nt: TGTGCTAGTGGTTTGAACACACTCGGGAGCACTGAAGCTTTCTTT; CDR3aa: CASGLNTLGSTEAFF
abundance: -; j_gene: TRBJ2-3; v_gene: TRBV19; d_gene: TRBD2; CDR3nt: TGTGCCAGTAGTATAGTTCCCAGCGGGGGGGCCGGGGATACGCAGTATTTT; CDR3aa: CASSIVPSGGAGDTQYF
abundance: -; j_gene: TRBJ2-3; v_gene: TRBV7-6; d_gene: -; CDR3nt: TGTGCCAGCAGCTTACCACGACTCGGGTCAGCAGATACGCAGTATTTT; CDR3aa: CASSLPRLGSADTQYF
abundance: -; j_gene: TRBJ2-7; v_gene: TRBV6-1; d_gene: TRBD1; CDR3nt: TGTGCCAGCAGTGAAATAGGACAGGGTTTCTTCGACGAGCAGTACTTC; CDR3aa: CASSEIGQGFFDEQYF
abundance: few; j_gene: TRBJ2-3; v_gene: TRBV6-1; d_gene: -; CDR3nt: TGTGCCAGCAGTGACCTACGAGGGGGGGCCACAGATACGCAGTATTTT; CDR3aa: CASSDLRGGATDTQYF
abundance: -; j_gene: TRBJ1-2; v_gene: TRBV6-5; d_gene: -; CDR3nt: TGTGCCAGCAGTCCCCAGCGTAGGGCAGGGTATGGCTACACCTTC; CDR3aa: CASSPQRRAGYGYTF
abundance: few; j_gene: TRBJ2-1; v_gene: TRBV19; d_gene: -; CDR3nt: TGTGCCGTTAGGGCGAGGCTAGCCGGCTACAATGAGCAGTTCTTC; CDR3aa: CAVRARLAGYNEQFF
abundance: -; j_gene: TRBJ2-5; v_gene: TRBV11-2; d_gene: TRBD2; CDR3nt: TGTGCCAGCAGCTTAGTAGGAGGAACGGGGGGAGGAGAGACCCAGTACTTC; CDR3aa: CASSLVGGTGGGETQYF
abundance: -; j_gene: TRBJ2-1; v_gene: TRBV7-9; d_gene: -; CDR3nt: TGTTCCAGCAGCTTAGTCACGGTTGGAGTCAATGAGCAGTTCTTC; CDR3aa: CSSSLVTVGVNEQFF
abundance: -; j_gene: TRBJ1-4; v_gene: TRBV10-2; d_gene: -; CDR3nt: TGCGCCAGCTGGGAACAGGGAAGGAATGAAAAACTGTTTTTT; CDR3aa: CASWEQGRNEKLFF
abundance: -; j_gene: TRBJ1-2; v_gene: TRBV9; d_gene: -; CDR3nt: TGTGCCAGCAGCTCAAGAATGGCCTATGGCTACACCTTC; CDR3aa: CASSSRMAYGYTF
abundance: -; j_gene: TRBJ1-3; v_gene: TRBV30; d_gene: -; CDR3nt: TGTGCCTGGAACCCAGACCCCGCGGGCCCCTCTGGAAACACCATATATTTT; CDR3aa: CAWNPDPAGPSGNTIYF
abundance: -; j_gene: TRBJ2-1; v_gene: TRBV5-6; d_gene: TRBD1; CDR3nt: TGTGCCAGCCAGACCGGGACAGGGTCCTACAATGAGCAGTTCTTC; CDR3aa: CASQTGTGSYNEQFF
abundance: -; j_gene: TRBJ2-7; v_gene: TRBV5-5; d_gene: TRBD1; CDR3nt: TGTGCCAGCAGCTTGGATCGGGCAGGGGGTTACGAGCAGTACTTC; CDR3aa: CASSLDRAGGYEQYF
abundance: -; j_gene: TRBJ2-7; v_gene: TRBV2; d_gene: TRBD1; CDR3nt: TGTGCCAGTTGGACAGGGCACCCTCCGTACGAGCAGTACTTC; CDR3aa: CASWTGHPPYEQYF
abundance: -; j_gene: TRBJ2-2; v_gene: TRBV2; d_gene: TRBD1; CDR3nt: TGTGCCAGCATTTGGGACAGTGACACCGGGGAGCTGTTTTTT; CDR3aa: CASIWDSDTGELFF
abundance: -; j_gene: TRBJ2-7; v_gene: TRBV25-1; d_gene: TRBD1; CDR3nt: TGTGCCAGCAGTGTCTGCTTAGACAGGGGCTCCTCCTACGAGCAGTACTTC; CDR3aa: CASSVCLDRGSSYEQYF
abundance: -; j_gene: TRBJ2-7; v_gene: TRBV5-1; d_gene: -; CDR3nt: TGCGCCAGCAGCTTGGGTTTTTTTGGGAGGAGGACCTACGAGCAGTACTTC; CDR3aa: CASSLGFFGRRTYEQYF
abundance: -; j_gene: TRBJ2-6; v_gene: TRBV4-1; d_gene: -; CDR3nt: TGCGCCAGCAGCCAAGATAAAGCGAGTGGGGCCAACGTCCTGACTTTC; CDR3aa: CASSQDKASGANVLTF
abundance: -; j_gene: TRBJ1-5; v_gene: TRBV27; d_gene: -; CDR3nt: TGTGCCAGCAGTTTCAGGAATCAGCCCCAGCATTTT; CDR3aa: CASSFRNQPQHF
abundance: -; j_gene: TRBJ1-1; v_gene: TRBV11-2; d_gene: -; CDR3nt: TGTGCCAGCAGCTTTTGGGGGCCAGCTTTCTTT; CDR3aa: CASSFWGPAFF
abundance: -; j_gene: TRBJ1-2; v_gene: TRBV19; d_gene: -; CDR3nt: TGTGCCAGTAGCCGGACAGCCGACTATGGCTACACCTTC; CDR3aa: CASSRTADYGYTF
abundance: -; j_gene: TRBJ2-5; v_gene: TRBV7-2; d_gene: -; CDR3nt: TGTGCCAGCAGCTTTTTCGGGGAGACCCAGTACTTC; CDR3aa: CASSFFGETQYF
abundance: -; j_gene: TRBJ2-3; v_gene: TRBV9; d_gene: -; CDR3nt: TGTGCCAGCAGCTCGCGGGACAGACGCACAGATACGCAGTATTTT; CDR3aa: CASSSRDRRTDTQYF
abundance: -; j_gene: TRBJ2-3; v_gene: TRBV6-1; d_gene: -; CDR3nt: TGTGCCAGCAGTGACAGGAGCACAGATACGCAGTATTTT; CDR3aa: CASSDRSTDTQYF
abundance: -; j_gene: TRBJ2-2; v_gene: TRBV19; d_gene: -; CDR3nt: TGTGCCAGTCGTCGACCGGCGGGGCCCGGGGAGCTGTTTTTT; CDR3aa: CASRRPAGPGELFF
abundance: -; j_gene: TRBJ2-1; v_gene: TRBV2; d_gene: TRBD2; CDR3nt: TGTGCCAGCAGTGAAGCGCAAGGGACTAGTTATATCGAAGAGCAGTTCTTC; CDR3aa: CASSEAQGTSYIEEQFF
abundance: -; j_gene: TRBJ1-1; v_gene: TRBV2; d_gene: -; CDR3nt: TGTGCCAGCAGTGACAGGGTGGGCACTGAAGCTTTCTTT; CDR3aa: CASSDRVGTEAFF
abundance: -; j_gene: TRBJ1-1; v_gene: TRBV11-3; d_gene: TRBD1; CDR3nt: TGTGCCAGCAGCCCGGGACAGGGGGCGGTAACTGAAGCTTTCTTT; CDR3aa: CASSPGQGAVTEAFF
abundance: -; j_gene: TRBJ1-2; v_gene: TRBV7-8; d_gene: -; CDR3nt: TGTGCCAGCAGCTTAGTCCCAGGGAGGGGCTACACCTTC; CDR3aa: CASSLVPGRGYTF
abundance: -; j_gene: TRBJ2-5; v_gene: TRBV13; d_gene: TRBD2; CDR3nt: TGTGCCAGCAGCTTAGCGGGGGGGGAGACCCAGTACTTC; CDR3aa: CASSLAGGETQYF
abundance: -; j_gene: TRBJ2-7; v_gene: TRBV7-3; d_gene: -; CDR3nt: TGTGCCAGCAGCGACCCGGGATATTCCTACGAGCAGTACTTC; CDR3aa: CASSDPGYSYEQYF
abundance: -; j_gene: TRBJ2-2; v_gene: TRBV6-1; d_gene: TRBD2; CDR3nt: TGTGCCAGCAGTGGGCTAGCGGGGGGGAACACCGGGGAGCTGTTTTTT; CDR3aa: CASSGLAGGNTGELFF